This T cell receptor beta chain was recovered during a study of blood T cell repertoires in COVID-19. Whole-study context: Samples of COVID-19 (acute and convalescent) were obtained from the United States, Italy and Spain. In each case, the material was cDNA or gDNA derived from T cells, B-cell-depleted T cells, or PBMCs.

Source study methods: Estimates of nucleated cell counts were drawn from the amplification of reference gene primers. Sequencing used immunoSEQ multiplex PCR; TCRdb keeps in-frame clones, though not all of them. V and J calls and clone size follow that table, whereas D and trimming were derived from the DNA. This sample carries about 33,000 clones, roughly 85% of them seen once, and the ten largest clones take under 7.5%. The CDR3 extends over 16 amino acids. Unmatched junction bases numbered 15, after V lost 4 bases and J lost 7 bases. Germline loops: CDR1 SEHNR, CDR2 FQNEAQ (reference sequence). This clone was seen just once.

This clonotype originated in a man aged 60-69 years with active COVID-19. The V call is TRBV7-9, the J call TRBJ2-7; 8 bases are a match to TRBD2. Material for sequencing was peripheral blood. CDR3 sequence (DNA): TGTGCCAGCAGCTCTATTCTAGTAGCGGGATTTTTAGAGCAGTACTTC. This sequence encodes CASSSILVAGFLEQYF.